This TCR beta chain stems from a study of human T cells and chemical hapten exposure. Time point meaning: pre-sensitization, week 0. Indicated treatment: therapeutic diphenylcyclopropenone sensitization with weekly scalp DPC. Unseparated into fractions, whole blood served as the source from which total RNA was extracted. TCRdb itself ran the RACE reads through MiXCR, one entry per CDR3 protein. This repertoire shows some 300,000 distinct CDR3 sequences, about 5.4% found once; its top ten account for around 8%. CDR3 length equals 15 residues. V lost 6 bases and J lost 3, with 16 bases in between. Germline CDR1 reads SGHTA; CDR2 reads FQGNSA.

The sequences come from whole blood, collected in connection with sensitization to the hapten diphenylcyclopropenone (DPC). The V gene is TRBV7-2, the J gene TRBJ2-3, with D perhaps TRBD2 (7 bases). This TCR derives from a woman younger than 30 with alopecia areata. Some clones in this sample may be carry-over from other donors' samples. The CDR3 spells CASRPPGGRTDTQYF. CDR3 DNA: TGTGCCAGCAGACCACCCGGGGGGCGAACAGATACGCAGTATTTT.